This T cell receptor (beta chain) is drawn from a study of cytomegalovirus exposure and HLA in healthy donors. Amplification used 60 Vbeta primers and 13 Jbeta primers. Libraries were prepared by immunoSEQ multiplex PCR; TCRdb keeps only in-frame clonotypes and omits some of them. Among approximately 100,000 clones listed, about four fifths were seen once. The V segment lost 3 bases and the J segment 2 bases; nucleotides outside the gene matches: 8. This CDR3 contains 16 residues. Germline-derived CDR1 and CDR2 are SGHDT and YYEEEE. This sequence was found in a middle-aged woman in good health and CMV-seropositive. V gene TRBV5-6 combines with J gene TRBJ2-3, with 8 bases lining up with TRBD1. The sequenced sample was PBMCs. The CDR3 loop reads CASSWGTGHNTDTQYF. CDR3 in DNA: TGTGCCAGCAGCTGGGGGACAGGCCATAACACAGATACGCAGTATTTT. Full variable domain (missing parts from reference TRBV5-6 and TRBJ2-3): DAGVTQSPTHLIKTRGQQVTLRCSPKSGHDTVSWYQQALGQGPQFIFQYYEEEERQRGNFPDRFSGHQFPNYSSELNVNALLLGDSALYLCASSWGTGHNTDTQYFGPGTRLTVL.